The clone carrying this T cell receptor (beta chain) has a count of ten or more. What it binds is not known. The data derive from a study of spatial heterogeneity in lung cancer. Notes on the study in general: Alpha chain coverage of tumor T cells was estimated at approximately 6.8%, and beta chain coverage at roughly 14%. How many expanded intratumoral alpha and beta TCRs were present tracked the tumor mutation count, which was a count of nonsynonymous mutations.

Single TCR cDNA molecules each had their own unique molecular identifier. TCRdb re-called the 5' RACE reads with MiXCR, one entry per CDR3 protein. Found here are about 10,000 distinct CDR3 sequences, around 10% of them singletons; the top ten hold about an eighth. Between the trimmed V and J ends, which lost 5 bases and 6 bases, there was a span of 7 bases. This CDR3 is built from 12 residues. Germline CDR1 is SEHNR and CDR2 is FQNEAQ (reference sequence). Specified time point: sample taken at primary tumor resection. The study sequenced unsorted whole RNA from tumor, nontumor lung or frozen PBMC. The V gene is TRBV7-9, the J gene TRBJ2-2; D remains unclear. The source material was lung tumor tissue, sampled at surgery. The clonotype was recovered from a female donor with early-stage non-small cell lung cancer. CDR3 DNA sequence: TGTGCCAGCAGCCGCTTTTCCGGGGAGCTGTTTTTT. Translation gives CASSRFSGELFF.